The T cell receptor (beta chain) described here comes from a study of blood T cell repertoires in COVID-19. Whole-study context: Donors in the United States, Italy and Spain gave samples during acute or convalescent COVID-19.

V was clipped by 5 bases and J by 6 bases; unmatched bases: 2. Germline CDR1 and CDR2: MNHEY and SMNVEV (reference sequence). The CDR3 totals 15 residues. Profiling relied on immunoSEQ multiplex PCR, and the TCRdb table lists in-frame clones only, not all of them. The data contain about 280,000 clones, approximately 88% of them singletons. Participants were aged roughly 18 to 89 years from 20 to 30 US areas. This receptor was identified in a woman aged 40 to 50 who had recovered from COVID-19. The genes are TRBV27 and TRBJ2-2, with TRBD2 identical over 14 bases. Input material: PBMCs or T cells enriched from blood (not recorded which). The CDR3 loop reads CASSRGLAGAGELFF. The DNA of the CDR3 is TGTGCCAGCAGTAGGGGACTAGCGGGAGCCGGGGAGCTGTTTTTT.